Below are 23 T cell receptor beta chains sequenced from a single sample in a study of early T cells in non-severe SARS-CoV-2 infection. TCRdb analysed the 5' RACE reads with MiXCR anew, one entry per CDR3 protein. The sample shows fewer than 100,000 distinct CDR3 sequences, about 15% of them seen only once. Sequencing input: whole blood. These receptor sequences come from an adult who was a healthcare worker with PCR-confirmed SARS-CoV-2 infection or an uninfected control (not recorded which).

The sample holds a few counts of this clonotype. The chain is built from TRBV6-6 and TRBJ1-6; D not resolved. Trimming pared 4 bases from V and 8 bases from J, leaving 12 bases between. Looked up from germline, CDR1 is MNHNY and CDR2 is SVGAGI (reference sequence). This CDR3 region has 14 residues. CDR3 in DNA: TGTGCCAGCAGTTTGATCGGAGGAGATTCACCCCTCCACTTT. This encodes CASSLIGGDSPLHF.

This clonotype was seen only a few times. The rearrangement uses TRBV5-5 and TRBJ1-2; D unresolved. V lost 0 bases and J lost 4, with 10 bases in between. From germline, CDR1 is SGHKS and CDR2 YYEKEE (reference sequence). This CDR3 contains 14 residues. The CDR3 DNA reads as TGTGCCAGCAGCTTGGAGTGGTCTGTCTATGGCTACACCTTC. Translating gives CASSLEWSVYGYTF.

The chain employs TRBV11-3 and TRBJ1-1; no firm D call. There are 12 residues in the CDR3. V gave up 5 bases and J gave up 1 base, with 5 bases separating them. In germline, CDR1 is SGHNT, CDR2 YENEEA. The CDR3 nucleotides read TGTGCCAGCAGCCCCACGAACACTGAAGCTTTCTTT. The encoded protein is CASSPTNTEAFF.

The genes are TRBV7-6 and TRBJ2-3; no definite D call. The V end lost 0 bases, the J end lost 1 base, and 11 bases lay between the germline ends. Germline CDR1 and CDR2: SGHVS and FNYEAQ. CDR3 length: 16 amino acids. CDR3 DNA: TGTGCCAGCAGCTTAGCGGGTAACCGCGGCACAGATACGCAGTATTTT. Its protein is CASSLAGNRGTDTQYF. Complete variable domain (other parts from reference TRBV7-6 and TRBJ2-3): GAGVSQSPRYKVTKRGQDVALRCDPISGHVSLYWYRQALGQGPEFLTYFNYEAQQDKSGLPNDRFSAERPEGSISTLTIQRTEQRDSAMYRCASSLAGNRGTDTQYFGPGTRLTVL.

J is TRBJ1-3 and V is TRBV15; no reliable D call. This CDR3 has 14 amino acids. Germline lookup yields CDR1 LNHNV and CDR2 YYDKDF (reference sequence). V lost 0 bases, J lost 7 bases, and 10 bases lay in between. The CDR3 is CATSRDGSSNTIYF. CDR3 sequence (DNA): TGTGCCACCAGCAGAGACGGCAGCTCGAACACCATATATTTT.

The gene calls are TRBV5-1 and TRBJ1-4; TRBD1 matches at 9 bases. Germline loops: CDR1 SGHRS, CDR2 YFSETQ. The J segment lost 6 bases and the V segment lost 3 bases, leaving 12 bases of the junction unmatched. The CDR3 has 17 amino acids. The CDR3 sequence is CASSWGTGLGGDEKLFF. CDR3 nucleotides: TGCGCCAGCAGCTGGGGGACAGGGCTAGGTGGTGATGAAAAACTGTTTTTT.

The chain employs TRBV7-6 and TRBJ2-5; TRBD1 matches 10 bases. Germline-derived CDR1 and CDR2 are SGHVS and FNYEAQ. CDR3 size: 18 residues. The trim removed 5 bases at V and 0 bases at J, leaving 12 bases unmatched. CDR3 amino acids: CASSLWDWGQGYQETQYF. CDR3 coding DNA: TGTGCCAGCAGCCTTTGGGACTGGGGACAGGGGTACCAAGAGACCCAGTACTTC.

Written as DNA, the CDR3 is TGTGCCAGCAGTCCCCGGATCAATCAGCCCCAGCATTTT. Residues: CASSPRINQPQHF. This chain uses TRBV2 with TRBJ1-5; no firm D call. V lost 5 bases and J lost 3, with 8 bases in between. This CDR3 has 13 residues. The V gene's germline CDR1 is SNHLY and CDR2 FYNNEI.

In its sample, this clonotype was seen a few times. The chain couples TRBV29-1 to TRBJ2-1; tentative D call: TRBD1 (6 bases). This CDR3 is 14 amino acids long. The germline V and J ends were trimmed by 3 bases and 2 bases, with 11 bases remaining between them. Germline V gene sequence: CDR1 SQVTM, CDR2 ANQGSEA. The CDR3 DNA sequence: TGCAGCGTTGACAAGGACAGTACCTACAATGAGCAGTTCTTC. Translated: CSVDKDSTYNEQFF.

The genes are TRBV20-1 and TRBJ2-7; no clear D. The germline V gene has CDR1 DFQATT and CDR2 SNEGSKA (reference sequence). The V gene lost 0 bases and the J gene lost 2 bases, with 14 bases spanning the gap. CDR3 length: 15 amino acids. In nucleotides, the CDR3 is TGCAGTGCTAGAGATCTCGGGCTCCTTGCCTACGAGCAGTACTTC. Protein: CSARDLGLLAYEQYF.

This clonotype was found a few times. This chain joins TRBV5-6 and TRBJ2-5, with D perhaps TRBD1 (6 bases). V was cut by 4 bases and J by 1 base, with 23 bases left in between. This CDR3 has 18 amino acids. The V gene's germline CDR1 is SGHDT and CDR2 YYEEEE. CDR3 DNA sequence: TGTGCCAGCAGCCTTGAATCACAGGGTCGAGAACCCCAAGAGACCCAGTACTTC. Its protein product is CASSLESQGREPQETQYF.

V and J are TRBV6-5 and TRBJ1-6, with D tentatively TRBD1 (6 bases). The CDR3 loop spans 16 amino acids. CDR1 is MNHEY, CDR2 SVGAGI, per germline. V lost 5 bases, J lost 7 bases, and 18 bases lay in between. The CDR3 loop is CASSTSTGGSNSPLHF. For the CDR3, the DNA is TGTGCCAGCAGTACCTCGACAGGAGGTTCCAATTCACCCCTCCACTTT.

J is TRBJ2-5 and V is TRBV10-3; maybe TRBD1 (5 bases). Trimming shortened V by 11 bases and J by 3 bases, and 13 bases separated the two germline ends. Germline V lookup: CDR1 ENHRY, CDR2 SYGVKD. This CDR3 comprises 12 residues. This CDR3 reads CASSSDKETQYF. Written as DNA, the CDR3 is TGTGCCTCCTCATCGGACAAAGAGACCCAGTACTTC.

The chain employs TRBV5-4 and TRBJ2-3; the D is unclear. Germline V gene data show CDR1 as SGHNT and CDR2 as YYREEE (reference sequence). V dropped 0 bases and J dropped 1 base, with 9 bases sitting between them. The CDR3 runs 15 residues. CDR3 in DNA: TGTGCCAGCAGCTTGGACCAACGGGGCACAGATACGCAGTATTTT. Encoded protein: CASSLDQRGTDTQYF.

The chain has TRBV9 and TRBJ2-3, with no clear D. Germline CDR1 SGDLS, CDR2 YYNGEE. The CDR3 is 12 residues long. V lost 2 bases and J lost 2, with 3 bases in between. In DNA, the CDR3 is TGTGCCAGCAGCGTTAACACAGATACGCAGTATTTT. Its protein is CASSVNTDTQYF.

Many counts were recorded for this clonotype. V usage is TRBV29-1 and J usage is TRBJ1-5; TRBD1 agrees at 9 bases. The germline V gene has CDR1 SQVTM and CDR2 ANQGSEA. The CDR3 runs to 13 residues. V dropped 5 bases and J dropped 4; count of bases not matched to a gene: 3. CDR3 coding DNA: TGCAGCGTTACACAGGGGGCGAATCAGCCCCAGCATTTT. Its translation is CSVTQGANQPQHF.

The chain carries TRBV5-1 and TRBJ2-7, with 7 nucleotides matching TRBD1. V was pared by 2 bases and J by 2 bases, with 1 base of the junction left unmatched. CDR3 length: 13 residues. The germline gives CDR1 SGHRS, CDR2 YFSETQ. The CDR3 sequence: CASSFGTAYEQYF. In nucleotides, the CDR3 is TGCGCCAGCAGCTTCGGGACAGCCTACGAGCAGTACTTC.

The chain couples TRBV20-1 to TRBJ2-7, with D possibly being TRBD1 or TRBD2 (5 bases each). The CDR3 totals 13 residues. Germline V gene lookup returns CDR1 DFQATT and CDR2 SNEGSKA (reference sequence). V was shortened by 7 bases and J by 7 bases, with 20 bases between the two germline ends. The CDR3 DNA follows: TGCAGTGTTGAGGGACGTTCAAAAAGTGAGCAGTACTTC. It codes for CSVEGRSKSEQYF.

The V and J genes are TRBV20-1 and TRBJ2-7; no definite D call. V was pared by 8 bases and J by 2 bases, with 7 bases between. This CDR3 has 10 amino acids. The germline V gene encodes CDR1 DFQATT and CDR2 SNEGSKA (reference sequence). This CDR3 is CSPNTYEQYF. The CDR3 DNA follows: TGCAGTCCTAACACCTACGAGCAGTACTTC.

The chain employs TRBV19 and TRBJ2-1; D uncertain. This CDR3 has 16 amino acids. V lost 6 bases and J lost 0, with 15 bases in between. In germline, CDR1 is LNHDA, CDR2 SQIVND (reference sequence). CDR3 protein: CASSLGPGSSYNEQFF. DNA of the CDR3: TGTGCCAGTAGCCTAGGGCCGGGTAGCTCCTACAATGAGCAGTTCTTC.

The chain combines TRBV4-1 with TRBJ1-2; TRBD1 might be the D (5 bases). Trimming took off 1 base at V and 1 base at J, with 10 bases between the two ends. CDR3 size: 15 residues. In germline, CDR1 is MGHRA, CDR2 YSYEKL. The CDR3 is CASSQVGQGNYGYTF. CDR3 in DNA: TGCGCCAGCAGCCAAGTGGGCCAGGGTAACTATGGCTACACCTTC.

This clonotype was detected a few times. V usage is TRBV18 and J usage is TRBJ1-5; TRBD1 matches 7 bases. Per germline, CDR1 KGHSH and CDR2 LQKENI. The V segment lost 6 bases and the J segment 4 bases; nucleotides outside the gene matches: 9. This CDR3 contains 15 residues. The CDR3 reads CASSLTGVINQPQHF. Here the CDR3 DNA reads TGTGCCAGCTCCCTAACAGGGGTAATTAATCAGCCCCAGCATTTT.

This clonotype has a count of ten or more. V is TRBV7-6 and J is TRBJ2-2; a weak D match, TRBD2 (6 bases). Germline V gene lookup returns CDR1 SGHVS and CDR2 FNYEAQ. The CDR3 runs 17 residues. The V gene lost 2 bases and the J gene lost 0 bases, with 13 bases spanning the gap. The CDR3 is CASSLIPGGANTGELFF. The CDR3 nucleotides read TGTGCCAGCAGCTTAATCCCCGGGGGAGCGAACACCGGGGAGCTGTTTTTT.